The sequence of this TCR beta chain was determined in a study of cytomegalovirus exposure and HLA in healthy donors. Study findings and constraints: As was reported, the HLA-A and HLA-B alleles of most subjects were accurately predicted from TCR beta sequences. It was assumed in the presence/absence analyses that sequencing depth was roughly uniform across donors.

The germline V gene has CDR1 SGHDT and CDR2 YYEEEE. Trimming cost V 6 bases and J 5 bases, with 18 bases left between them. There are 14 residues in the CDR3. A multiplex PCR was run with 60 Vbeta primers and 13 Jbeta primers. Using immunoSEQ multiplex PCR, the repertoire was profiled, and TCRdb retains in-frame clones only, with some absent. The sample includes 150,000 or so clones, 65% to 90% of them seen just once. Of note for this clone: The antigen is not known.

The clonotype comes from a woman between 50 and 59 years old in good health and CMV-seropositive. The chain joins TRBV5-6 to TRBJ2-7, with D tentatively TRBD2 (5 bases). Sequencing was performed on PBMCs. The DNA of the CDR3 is TGTGCCAGCACCCCCGGGGATAGGGTTAACGAGCAGTACTTC. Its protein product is CASTPGDRVNEQYF.